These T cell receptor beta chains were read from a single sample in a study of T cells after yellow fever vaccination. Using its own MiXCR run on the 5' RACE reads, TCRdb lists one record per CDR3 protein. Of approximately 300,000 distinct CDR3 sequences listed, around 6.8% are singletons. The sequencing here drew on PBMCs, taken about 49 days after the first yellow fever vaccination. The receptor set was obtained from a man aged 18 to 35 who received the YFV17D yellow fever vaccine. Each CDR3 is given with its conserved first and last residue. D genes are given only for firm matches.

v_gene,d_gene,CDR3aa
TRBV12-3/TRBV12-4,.,CASTLDPSSYEQYF
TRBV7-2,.,CASTYREPLGYTF
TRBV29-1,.,CSVGDTYGGYTF
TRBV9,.,CASSGGPGGGQPQHF
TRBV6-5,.,CASSSTVGVAEAFF
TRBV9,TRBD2,CASSVGIGGGAGQETQYF
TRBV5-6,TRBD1,CASSLARGYNEQFF
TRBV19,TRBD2,CASSPGLAGGTYNEQFF
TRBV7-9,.,CASKSVTGMDGELFF
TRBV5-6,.,CASSFTGILTDTQYF
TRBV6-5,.,CASSYLGGAASEAFF
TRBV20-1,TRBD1,CSASYRGYLQENTGELFF
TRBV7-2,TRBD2,CASSTGTTYNEQFF
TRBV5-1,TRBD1,CASSLDRDPRLNNSPLHF
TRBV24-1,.,CATSDLRETQYF
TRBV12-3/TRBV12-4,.,CASSFTDIQYF
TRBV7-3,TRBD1,CASSFGGLGTGTEAFF
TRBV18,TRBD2,CASSPGTSGGPYNEQFF
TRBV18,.,CASSPRVETNEKLFF
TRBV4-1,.,CASSQAESGNTEAFF
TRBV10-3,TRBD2,CAISGELAGANEQYF
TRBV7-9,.,CASSLDSYTEAFF
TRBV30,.,CAWRSAGAGEKLFF
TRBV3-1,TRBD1,CASSRPRDRGYTDTQYF
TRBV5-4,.,CASSRTGSTGGTGELFF
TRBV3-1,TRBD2,CASSQRGAGESYNEQFF
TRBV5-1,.,CASSSGFEDGDTQYF
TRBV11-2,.,CASSLGNNQPQHF
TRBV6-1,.,CASSNTDGYTGELFF
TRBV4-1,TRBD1,CASSQERGQDSPYF
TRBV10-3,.,CAISDEGLNQPQHF
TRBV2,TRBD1,CTCSFRDRVRLAKNIQYF
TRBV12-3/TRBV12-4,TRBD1,CASSGQGFSYNEQFF
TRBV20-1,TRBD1,CSASQGAGTGELFF
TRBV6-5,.,CASSYSSSPRGEQYF
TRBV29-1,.,CSVNLAGQNTDTQYF
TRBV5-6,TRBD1,CASSFSTGAEQFF
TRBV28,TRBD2,CASSLTSGGFSSYNEQFF
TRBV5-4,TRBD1,CASSLDRGDYGYTF
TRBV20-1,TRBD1,CSAWTGNTGELFF
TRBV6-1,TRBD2,CASSDPGLAAYEQYF